The 29 T cell receptor beta chains below come from one sample, sequenced in a study of beta chain features in type 1 diabetes. Every bit of the isolated RNA underwent reverse transcription, so sequencing read expressed TCRB transcripts. The protocol was immunoSEQ multiplex PCR, while the TCRdb copy is restricted to in-frame clones and leaves out a portion. The sample contains around 400,000 clones, 10% to 15% of which appear only once. Sequences were obtained from naive CD4+ T cells from blood. The receptors here all came from a man younger than 35 in good health.

This clone is a singleton in its sample. In the same sample, other DNA sequences code for this CDR3. V usage is TRBV19 and J usage is TRBJ1-5; the D is unclear. Germline CDR1 reads LNHDA; CDR2 reads SQIVND (reference sequence). Trimming shortened V by 4 bases and J by 7 bases, and 8 bases separated the two germline ends. There are 12 residues in the CDR3. CDR3 coding DNA: TGTGCCAGTAGTACCGGGTGGCAGCCCCAGCATTTT. It is translated as CASSTGWQPQHF.

In DNA, the CDR3 is TGTGCCTGGAGTGATTCGCCGATAGAGGAATCGCAGTACTTC. Translated: CAWSDSPIEESQYF. The V call is TRBV30, the J call TRBJ2-7; D not certain. This CDR3 comprises 14 residues. The V gene lost 1 base and the J gene lost 9 bases, with 19 bases spanning the gap. CDR1 and CDR2 (germline): GTSNPN, SVGIG (reference sequence).

This chain connects TRBV19 to TRBJ1-2, with D unclear. The CDR3 length is 10 residues. The germline V and J ends were trimmed by 10 bases and 7 bases, with 10 bases remaining between them. Germline V gene data show CDR1 as LNHDA and CDR2 as SQIVND (reference sequence). As DNA, the CDR3 is TGTGCCACCGCCTCGGGTGGCTACACCTTC. Protein: CATASGGYTF.

CDR3 region: CAITNRNTGELFF. The CDR3, as DNA: TGTGCCATTACAAACAGGAACACCGGGGAGCTGTTTTTT. This chain joins TRBV10-3 and TRBJ2-2, with no clear D. The CDR3 is 13 residues long. V was clipped by 9 bases and J by 1 base, with 9 bases between them. The germline V gene encodes CDR1 ENHRY and CDR2 SYGVKD.

This clone has more than one count but fewer than ten. The V and J genes are TRBV5-6 and TRBJ1-2; TRBD1 matches 7 bases. Trimming at V came to 0 bases and at J to 13 bases, leaving 6 bases not matched to a gene. The CDR3 is 12 residues long. Germline loops: CDR1 SGHDT, CDR2 YYEEEE. CDR3 protein: CASSLDRGFLTF. The CDR3 DNA reads as TGTGCCAGCAGCTTGGACAGGGGCTTCCTCACCTTC.

This clone came up a few times. V usage is TRBV11-2 and J usage is TRBJ2-5; 9 bases are a match to TRBD2. The V segment lost 5 bases and the J segment 2 bases; nucleotides outside the gene matches: 9. This CDR3 has 16 amino acids. The germline V gene encodes CDR1 SGHAT and CDR2 FQNNGV. The CDR3 DNA reads as TGTGCCAGCAGCCCAGGGGTAGCGGGGGTACAAGAGACCCAGTACTTC. It translates to CASSPGVAGVQETQYF.

This chain joins TRBV7-2 and TRBJ1-1; TRBD1 matches at 8 bases. After removal of 3 bases from V and 5 bases from J, the junction contained 5 bases not matched to a gene. Germline loops: CDR1 SGHTA, CDR2 FQGNSA. The CDR3 sequence is 14 residues long. DNA of the CDR3: TGTGCCAGCAGCTTGCGGGGACAGGAGACTGAAGCTTTCTTT. It translates to CASSLRGQETEAFF.

This chain links TRBV7-7 with TRBJ1-5; no firm D call. The CDR3 spans 13 residues. Germline V gene sequence: CDR1 SSHAT, CDR2 FNYEAQ (reference sequence). V was trimmed by 0 bases and J by 4 bases, leaving 4 bases between them. CDR3 loop: CASSLAPNQPQHF. The CDR3 coding sequence is TGTGCCAGCAGCTTAGCTCCAAATCAGCCCCAGCATTTT. Using reference TRBV7-7 and TRBJ1-5 for the parts outside the CDR3, the full variable domain is GAGVSQSPRYKVTKRGQDVTLRCDPISSHATLYWYQQALGQGPEFLTYFNYEAQPDKSGLPSDRFSAERPEGSISTLTIQRTEQRDSAMYRCASSLAPNQPQHFGDGTRLSIL.

There are a few counts of this clone. The V call is TRBV21-1, the J call TRBJ1-6. TRBV21-1 is noted as a pseudogene. The CDR3 totals 17 residues. The CDR3 here is CASSGRQANRADSPLHF. CDR3 nucleotide sequence: TGTGCCAGCAGCGGACGCCAGGCCAACCGAGCGGATTCACCCCTCCACTTT.

This chain uses TRBV7-2 with TRBJ2-3, with a possible D match to TRBD1 (6 bases). The CDR3 contains 16 residues. The V gene's germline CDR1 is SGHTA and CDR2 FQGNSA. Trimming cost V 1 base and J 2 bases, with 13 bases left between them. CDR3 region: CASSLVPGHYTDTQYF. CDR3 nucleotides: TGTGCCAGCAGCTTAGTCCCGGGACACTACACAGATACGCAGTATTTT.

The CDR3 reads CASSPGQVNYGYTF. The CDR3 DNA reads TGTGCCAGCAGCCCCGGACAGGTGAACTATGGCTACACCTTC. The chain links TRBV7-2 to TRBJ1-2, with TRBD1 matching over 7 bases. J gave up 2 bases and V 5 bases, and 5 bases lay outside the gene matches. CDR1 SGHTA and CDR2 FQGNSA come from the germline V gene. The CDR3 consists of 14 residues. Supplemented by reference TRBV7-2 and TRBJ1-2, the full variable domain reads GAGVSQSPSNKVTEKGKDVELRCDPISGHTALYWYRQSLGQGLEFLIYFQGNSAPDKSGLPSDRFSAERTGGSVSTLTIQRTQQEDSAVYLCASSPGQVNYGYTFGSGTRLTVV.

This clone has just a few counts. The chain recombines TRBV5-1 with TRBJ2-2, with 8 bases matching TRBD1. J was trimmed by 7 bases and V by 0 bases; bases with no gene match: 2. From germline, CDR1 is SGHRS and CDR2 YFSETQ. The CDR3 has 14 residues. CDR3 nucleotide sequence: TGCGCCAGCAGCTTGGGGACAGGGAGCGGGGAGCTGTTTTTT. Protein product: CASSLGTGSGELFF.

The rearrangement joins TRBV9 to TRBJ2-3; TRBD2 matches at 7 bases. The germline V gene has CDR1 SGDLS and CDR2 YYNGEE. J gave up 4 bases and V 7 bases, and 3 bases lay outside the gene matches. The CDR3 contains 12 residues. The CDR3: CASRGVADTQYF. The CDR3 nucleotides read TGTGCCAGCCGGGGGGTGGCAGATACGCAGTATTTT.

This clone has only a few counts. The chain uses TRBV6-5 and TRBJ1-2; D remains ambiguous. CDR1 and CDR2 from the germline V gene are MNHEY and SVGAGI. The CDR3 runs 12 residues. V was cut by 6 bases and J by 4 bases, with 9 bases left in between. The CDR3, as DNA: TGTGCCAGCAGCCTCGGTGGCTATGGCTACACCTTC. It is translated as CASSLGGYGYTF.

The table lists this clone with a few counts. The V call is TRBV30, the J call TRBJ2-7; TRBD2 matches at 10 bases. Trimming took 3 bases from V and 1 from J; bases not matched to a gene: 12. The CDR3 extends over 17 amino acids. Germline V gene sequence: CDR1 GTSNPN, CDR2 SVGIG (reference sequence). CDR3 sequence (DNA): TGTGCCTGGAGACGGGGGAGCGGGAGGGCCGTATCCTACGAGCAGTACTTC. This codes for CAWRRGSGRAVSYEQYF. The entire variable domain, with the rest obtained from reference TRBV30 and TRBJ2-7, is as follows: SQTIHQWPATLVQPVGSPLSLECTVEGTSNPNLYWYRQAAGRGLQLLFYSVGIGQISSEVPQNLSASRPQDRQFILSSKKLLLSDSGFYLCAWRRGSGRAVSYEQYFGPGTRLTVT.

V gene TRBV7-3 combines with J gene TRBJ2-3; 10 nucleotides align to TRBD2. The ends lost 4 bases at V and 4 bases at J; junction bases unmatched: 8. This CDR3 contains 16 residues. Germline V gives CDR1 SGHTA, CDR2 FQGTGA. The CDR3 nucleotides read TGTGCCAGCAGCTCCGGGATAGCGGGAGGCCCAGATACGCAGTATTTT. This sequence encodes CASSSGIAGGPDTQYF.

This chain connects TRBV6-5 to TRBJ2-3; D is possibly TRBD2 (6 bases). V was trimmed by 7 bases and J by 0 bases, leaving 11 bases between them. Germline-derived CDR1 and CDR2 are MNHEY and SVGAGI. The length of the CDR3 is 14 residues. CDR3 residues: CASKAGLSTDTQYF. CDR3 nucleotide sequence: TGTGCCAGCAAGGCGGGACTCAGCACAGATACGCAGTATTTT.

The gene calls are TRBV28 and TRBJ1-1, with 7 positions matching TRBD1. The V gene's germline CDR1 is MDHEN and CDR2 SYDVKM. The CDR3 contains 21 residues. The junction had 21 bases not matched to a gene; V was cut back by 1 base and J by 1 base. In DNA, the CDR3 is TGTGCCAGCAGTTTATTCCCTCTGGCGGGGGGGTGGGGACAGAAGAACACTGAAGCTTTCTTT. Translation: CASSLFPLAGGWGQKNTEAFF.

This clone was counted only a few times. The J gene is TRBJ2-7, the V gene TRBV28; D may be TRBD2 (6 bases). The germline V gene has CDR1 MDHEN and CDR2 SYDVKM. The CDR3 totals 15 residues. V lost 5 bases and J lost 1, with 15 bases in between. The chain's CDR3 is CASSEDYWRSYEQYF. CDR3 nucleotide sequence: TGTGCCAGCAGTGAGGACTATTGGAGATCCTACGAGCAGTACTTC.

The V gene is TRBV29-1, the J gene TRBJ1-2; TRBD1 matches at 7 bases. This CDR3 spans 15 amino acids. CDR1 and CDR2 (germline): SQVTM, ANQGSEA. After removal of 0 bases from V and 1 base from J, the junction contained 5 bases not matched to a gene. CDR3 in amino acids: CSVEDRTGINYGYTF. The CDR3 region has the DNA TGCAGCGTTGAAGATAGGACAGGCATTAACTATGGCTACACCTTC.

The rearrangement joins TRBV19 to TRBJ2-1; 11 positions match TRBD1. The CDR3 totals 15 residues. The V gene's germline CDR1 is LNHDA and CDR2 SQIVND (reference sequence). V shed 4 bases, J shed 3 bases, and the junction held 2 bases outside the gene matches. The CDR3 reads CASSRGTGGYNEQFF. CDR3 in DNA: TGTGCCAGTAGTAGGGGGACAGGGGGCTACAATGAGCAGTTCTTC.

V is TRBV30 and J is TRBJ2-7; TRBD1 agrees at 8 bases. The trim removed 2 bases at V and 4 bases at J, leaving 10 bases unmatched. The CDR3 extends over 15 amino acids. Germline CDR1 is GTSNPN and CDR2 is SVGIG (reference sequence). The CDR3 DNA reads as TGTGCCTGGAGTCTTTTGGGGACAGGCCCTTACGAGCAGTACTTC. Protein product: CAWSLLGTGPYEQYF.

The chain is built from TRBV9 and TRBJ1-2; D is uncertain. Germline CDR1 and CDR2: SGDLS and YYNGEE. The CDR3 covers 15 residues. Trimming removed 0 bases from V and 4 bases from J, with 13 bases in between. The CDR3 sequence is CASSVADAAPYGYTF. In nucleotides, the CDR3 is TGTGCCAGCAGCGTAGCTGACGCAGCGCCCTATGGCTACACCTTC.

J is TRBJ1-2 and V is TRBV30; D is unclear. Germline values: CDR1 GTSNPN, CDR2 SVGIG (reference sequence). Trimming removed 0 bases at V and 2 bases at J, with 13 bases between. This CDR3 has 15 amino acids. CDR3 sequence: CAWSVRRASNYGYTF. The CDR3 DNA reads as TGTGCCTGGAGTGTAAGGAGGGCATCAAACTATGGCTACACCTTC.

A few counts support this clone. The V call is TRBV9, the J call TRBJ1-1; TRBD1 agrees at 7 bases. This CDR3 has 18 amino acids. In germline, CDR1 is SGDLS, CDR2 YYNGEE. With V trimmed by 0 bases and J by 0 bases, 11 bases remained unmatched. CDR3 DNA sequence: TGTGCCAGCAGCGTAGGTGAGGGGGCCGGTTTCATGAACACTGAAGCTTTCTTT. As protein: CASSVGEGAGFMNTEAFF.

In its sample, this clone was seen a few times. The chain links TRBV7-2 to TRBJ2-7; 7 bases match TRBD1. Germline V gene lookup returns CDR1 SGHTA and CDR2 FQGNSA. The CDR3 spans 15 residues. The V segment lost 5 bases and the J segment 3 bases; nucleotides outside the gene matches: 10. CDR3: CASSLGDSAIYEQYF. CDR3 nucleotide sequence: TGTGCCAGCAGCCTTGGGGACAGTGCGATCTACGAGCAGTACTTC.

This chain joins TRBV10-3 and TRBJ2-1; D is unclear. Trimming cost V 7 bases and J 7 bases, with 11 bases left between them. From germline, CDR1 is ENHRY and CDR2 SYGVKD. The CDR3 covers 12 residues. This CDR3 is CAIKSERNEQFF. The CDR3, as DNA: TGTGCCATCAAGTCGGAGCGAAATGAGCAGTTCTTC.

The rearrangement links TRBV5-1 to TRBJ1-1, with TRBD1 matching 8 bases. V was pared by 6 bases and J by 1 base, with 5 bases of the junction left unmatched. Germline lookup yields CDR1 SGHRS and CDR2 YFSETQ. This CDR3 has 14 amino acids. The CDR3 coding sequence is TGCGCCAGCATGAAGGGACAGGCGAACACTGAAGCTTTCTTT. Translating gives CASMKGQANTEAFF.

Remarks on this clone: An end of the junction differs from the germline gene, which may be a read error. The V call is TRBV7-7, the J call TRBJ2-3; D not resolved. Germline values: CDR1 SSHAT, CDR2 FNYEAQ (reference sequence). This CDR3 contains 13 residues. The CDR3 nucleotides are TGTGCTAGCAGCTTCGGTAGCACAGATACGCAGTATTTT. This encodes CASSFGSTDTQYF. The variable domain in full, completed from reference TRBV7-7 and TRBJ2-3, reads GAGVSQSPRYKVTKRGQDVTLRCDPISSHATLYWYQQALGQGPEFLTYFNYEAQPDKSGLPSDRFSAERPEGSISTLTIQRTEQRDSAMYRCASSFGSTDTQYFGPGTRLTVL.